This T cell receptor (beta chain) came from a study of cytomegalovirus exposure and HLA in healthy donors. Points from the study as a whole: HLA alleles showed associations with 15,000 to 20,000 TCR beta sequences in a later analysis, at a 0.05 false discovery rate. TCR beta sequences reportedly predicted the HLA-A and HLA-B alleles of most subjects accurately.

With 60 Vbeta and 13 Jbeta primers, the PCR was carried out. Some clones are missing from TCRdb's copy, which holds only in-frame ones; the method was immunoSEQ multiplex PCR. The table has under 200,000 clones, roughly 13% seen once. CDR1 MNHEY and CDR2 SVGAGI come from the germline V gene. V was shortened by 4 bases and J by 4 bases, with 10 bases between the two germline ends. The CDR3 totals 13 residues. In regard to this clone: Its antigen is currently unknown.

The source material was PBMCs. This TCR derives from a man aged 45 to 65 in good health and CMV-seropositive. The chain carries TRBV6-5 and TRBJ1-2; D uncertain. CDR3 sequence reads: CASSSWRGYGYTF. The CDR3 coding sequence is TGTGCCAGCAGTTCATGGCGGGGCTATGGCTACACCTTC.